What follows describes a single T cell receptor beta chain. Germline V gene sequence: CDR1 SGHNT, CDR2 YYREEE (reference sequence). V gave up 4 bases and J gave up 4 bases, with 14 bases separating them. This CDR3 is built from 15 residues. This sample is drawn from a study of T cell responses to AZD1222 COVID-19 vaccine. Study-level information: Pooling covered second doses at about 4 or about 12 weeks.

The protocol was immunoSEQ multiplex PCR, while the TCRdb copy is restricted to in-frame clones and leaves out a portion. Of approximately 150,000 clones in the sample, roughly nine tenths were seen once. The TCR comes from an adult in good health. The rearrangement joins TRBV5-4 to TRBJ2-2; no firm D call. The sequencing here drew on peripheral blood, taken on day 0 of AZD1222 vaccination. CDR3 nucleotide sequence: TGTGCCAGCAGCCGAGACAAGGGCCCCACCGGGGAGCTGTTTTTT. As protein: CASSRDKGPTGELFF.